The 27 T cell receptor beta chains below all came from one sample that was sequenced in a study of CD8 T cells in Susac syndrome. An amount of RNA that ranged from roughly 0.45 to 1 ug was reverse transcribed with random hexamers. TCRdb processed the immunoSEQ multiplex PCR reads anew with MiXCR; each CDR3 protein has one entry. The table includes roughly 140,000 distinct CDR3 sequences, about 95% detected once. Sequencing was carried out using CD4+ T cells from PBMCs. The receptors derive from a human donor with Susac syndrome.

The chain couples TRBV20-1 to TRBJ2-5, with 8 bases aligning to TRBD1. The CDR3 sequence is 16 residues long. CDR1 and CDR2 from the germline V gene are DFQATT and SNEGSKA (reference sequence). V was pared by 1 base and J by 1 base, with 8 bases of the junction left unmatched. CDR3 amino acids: CSARGWTGKAQETQYF. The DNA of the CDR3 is TGCAGTGCTAGAGGATGGACAGGGAAGGCCCAAGAGACCCAGTACTTC.

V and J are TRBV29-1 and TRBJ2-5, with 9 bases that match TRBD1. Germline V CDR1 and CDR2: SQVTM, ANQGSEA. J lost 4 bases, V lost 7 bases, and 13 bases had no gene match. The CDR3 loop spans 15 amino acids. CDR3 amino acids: CSASPGQGTRETQYF. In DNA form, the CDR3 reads TGCAGCGCCTCCCCGGGACAGGGTACACGAGAGACCCAGTACTTC.

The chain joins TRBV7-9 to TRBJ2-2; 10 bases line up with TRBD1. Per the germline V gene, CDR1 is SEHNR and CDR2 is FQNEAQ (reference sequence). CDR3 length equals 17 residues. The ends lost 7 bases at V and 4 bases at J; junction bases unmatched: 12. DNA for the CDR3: TGTGCCAGCACCCCTTCCTCCGGGACAGGGGTCACCGGGGAGCTGTTTTTT. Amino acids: CASTPSSGTGVTGELFF.

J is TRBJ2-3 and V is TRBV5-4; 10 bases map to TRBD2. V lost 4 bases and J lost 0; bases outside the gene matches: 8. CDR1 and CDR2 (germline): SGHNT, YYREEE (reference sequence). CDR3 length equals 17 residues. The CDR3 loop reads CASSVRLAGASTDTQYF. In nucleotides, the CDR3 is TGTGCCAGCAGCGTACGGCTAGCGGGGGCTAGCACAGATACGCAGTATTTT.

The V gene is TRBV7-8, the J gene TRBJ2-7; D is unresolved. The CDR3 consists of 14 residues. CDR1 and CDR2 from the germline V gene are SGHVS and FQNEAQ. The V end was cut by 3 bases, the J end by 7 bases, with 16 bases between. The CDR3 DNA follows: TGTGCCAGCAGCTTCGACTTCTCTTATGGGGAGCAGTACTTC. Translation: CASSFDFSYGEQYF. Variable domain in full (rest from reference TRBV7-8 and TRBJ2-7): GAGVSQSPRYKVAKRGQDVALRCDPISGHVSLFWYQQALGQGPEFLTYFQNEAQLDKSGLPSDRFFAERPEGSVSTLKIQRTQQEDSAVYLCASSFDFSYGEQYFGPGTRLTVT.

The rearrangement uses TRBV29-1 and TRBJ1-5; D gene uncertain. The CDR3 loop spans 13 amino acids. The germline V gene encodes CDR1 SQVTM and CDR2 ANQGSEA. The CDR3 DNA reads TGCACCCTGGAGCAGGCGAGCAATCAGCCCCAGCATTTT. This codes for CTLEQASNQPQHF.

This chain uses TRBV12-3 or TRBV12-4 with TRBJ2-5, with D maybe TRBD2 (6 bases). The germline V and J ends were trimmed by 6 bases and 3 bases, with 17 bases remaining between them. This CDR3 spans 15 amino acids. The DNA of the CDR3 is TGTGCCAGCAGCTTACGGTCCGGCGGGGAAGAGACCCAGTACTTC. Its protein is CASSLRSGGEETQYF.

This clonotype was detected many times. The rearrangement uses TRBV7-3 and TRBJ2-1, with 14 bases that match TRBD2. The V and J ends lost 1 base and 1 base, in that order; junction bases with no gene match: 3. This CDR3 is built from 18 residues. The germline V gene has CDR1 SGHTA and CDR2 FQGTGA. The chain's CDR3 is CASSLRGLAGGSYNEQFF. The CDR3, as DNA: TGTGCCAGCAGCTTAAGAGGACTAGCGGGGGGATCCTACAATGAGCAGTTCTTC.

Written as DNA, the CDR3 is TGCAGTGCAGCCGGGAACACTGAAGCTTTCTTT. This sequence encodes CSAAGNTEAFF. The chain recombines TRBV20-1 with TRBJ1-1; no clear D gene. Germline CDR1 and CDR2: DFQATT and SNEGSKA (reference sequence). The germline V and J ends were trimmed by 6 bases and 1 base, with 6 bases remaining between them. CDR3 length equals 11 residues.

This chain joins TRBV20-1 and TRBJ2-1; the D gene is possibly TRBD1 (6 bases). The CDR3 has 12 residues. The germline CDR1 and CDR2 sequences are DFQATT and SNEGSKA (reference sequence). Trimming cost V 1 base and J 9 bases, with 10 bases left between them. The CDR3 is CSARGQVSEQFF. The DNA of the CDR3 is TGCAGTGCTAGAGGACAGGTTTCTGAGCAGTTCTTC.

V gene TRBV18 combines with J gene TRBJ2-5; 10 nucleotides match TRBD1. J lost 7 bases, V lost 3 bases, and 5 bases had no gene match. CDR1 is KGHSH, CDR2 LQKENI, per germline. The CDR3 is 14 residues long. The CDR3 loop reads CASSPGGQGGTQYF. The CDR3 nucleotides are TGTGCCAGCTCACCCGGAGGACAGGGGGGGACCCAGTACTTC.

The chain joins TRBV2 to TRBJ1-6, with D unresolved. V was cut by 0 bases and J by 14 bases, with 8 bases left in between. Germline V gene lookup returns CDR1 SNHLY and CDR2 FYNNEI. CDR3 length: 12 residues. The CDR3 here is CASSEALGALHF. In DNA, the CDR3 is TGTGCCAGCAGTGAAGCGCTCGGCGCCCTCCACTTT.

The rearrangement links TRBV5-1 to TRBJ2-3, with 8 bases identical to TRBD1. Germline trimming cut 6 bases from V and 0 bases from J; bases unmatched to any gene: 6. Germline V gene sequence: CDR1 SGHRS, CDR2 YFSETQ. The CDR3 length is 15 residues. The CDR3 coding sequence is TGCGCCAGCAAGACAGGGGCAACTAGCACAGATACGCAGTATTTT. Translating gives CASKTGATSTDTQYF.

The CDR3 coding sequence is TGTGCCAGCGATGGGGGTCGCACAGAGACCCAGTACTTC. Its translation is CASDGGRTETQYF. The chain is built from TRBV3-1 and TRBJ2-5; D may correspond to TRBD1 or TRBD2 (5 bases each). This CDR3 comprises 13 residues. Trimming removed 8 bases from V and 4 bases from J, with 14 bases in between. Germline V CDR1 and CDR2: LGHDT, YNNKEL (reference sequence).

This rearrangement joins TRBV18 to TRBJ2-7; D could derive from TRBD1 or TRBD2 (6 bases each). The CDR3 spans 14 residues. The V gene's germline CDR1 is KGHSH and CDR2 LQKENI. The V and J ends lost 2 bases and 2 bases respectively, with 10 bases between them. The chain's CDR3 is CASSPRGAAYEQYF. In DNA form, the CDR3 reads TGTGCCAGCTCACCAAGGGGGGCAGCCTACGAGCAGTACTTC.

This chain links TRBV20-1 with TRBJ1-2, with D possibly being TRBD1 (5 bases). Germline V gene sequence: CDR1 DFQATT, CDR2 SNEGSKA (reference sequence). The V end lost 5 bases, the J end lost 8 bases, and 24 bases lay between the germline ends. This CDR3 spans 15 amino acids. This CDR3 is CSAVLSHRPTWGYTF. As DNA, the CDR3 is TGCAGTGCTGTATTATCCCACAGGCCGACTTGGGGCTACACCTTC.

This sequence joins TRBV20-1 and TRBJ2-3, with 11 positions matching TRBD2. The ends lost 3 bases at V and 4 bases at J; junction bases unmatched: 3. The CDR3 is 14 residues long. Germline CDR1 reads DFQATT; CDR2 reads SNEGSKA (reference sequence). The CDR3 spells CSASLAGGSDTQYF. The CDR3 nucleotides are TGCAGTGCTAGCCTAGCGGGGGGATCAGATACGCAGTATTTT.

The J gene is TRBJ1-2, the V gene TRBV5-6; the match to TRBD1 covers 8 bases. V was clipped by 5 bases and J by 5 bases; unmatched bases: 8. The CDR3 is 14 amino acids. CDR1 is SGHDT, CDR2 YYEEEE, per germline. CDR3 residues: CASSATGAIYGYTF. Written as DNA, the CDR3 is TGTGCCAGCAGTGCGACAGGGGCTATTTATGGCTACACCTTC. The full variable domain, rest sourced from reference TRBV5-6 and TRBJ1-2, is DAGVTQSPTHLIKTRGQQVTLRCSPKSGHDTVSWYQQALGQGPQFIFQYYEEEERQRGNFPDRFSGHQFPNYSSELNVNALLLGDSALYLCASSATGAIYGYTFGSGTRLTVV.

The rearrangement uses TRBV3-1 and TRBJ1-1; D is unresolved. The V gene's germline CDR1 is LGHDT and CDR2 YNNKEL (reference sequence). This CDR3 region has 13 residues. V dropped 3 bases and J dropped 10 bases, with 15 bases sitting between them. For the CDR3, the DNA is TGTGCCAGCAGCCATGCAGGCCGGGAAGGAGCTTTCTTT. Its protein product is CASSHAGREGAFF.

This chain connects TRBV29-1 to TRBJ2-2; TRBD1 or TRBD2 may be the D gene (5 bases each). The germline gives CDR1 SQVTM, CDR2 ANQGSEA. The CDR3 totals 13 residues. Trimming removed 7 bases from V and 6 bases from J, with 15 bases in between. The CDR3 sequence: CSGGGGRAGELFF. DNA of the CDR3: TGCAGCGGAGGTGGGGGTAGGGCCGGGGAGCTGTTTTTT.

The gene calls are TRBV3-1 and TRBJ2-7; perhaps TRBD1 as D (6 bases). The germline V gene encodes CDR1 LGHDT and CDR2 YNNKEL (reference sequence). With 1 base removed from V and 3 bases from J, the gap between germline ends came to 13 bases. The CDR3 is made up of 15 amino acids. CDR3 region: CASSQGAGQNYEQYF. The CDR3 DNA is TGTGCCAGCAGCCAAGGGGCCGGACAGAACTACGAGCAGTACTTC.

The CDR3 loop reads CATSRDAGGQETQYF. In nucleotides, the CDR3 is TGTGCCACCAGCAGAGATGCGGGGGGGCAAGAGACCCAGTACTTC. The rearrangement joins TRBV15 to TRBJ2-5, with 9 positions matching TRBD2. From germline, CDR1 is LNHNV and CDR2 YYDKDF (reference sequence). The CDR3 is made up of 15 amino acids. J lost 2 bases, V lost 0 bases, and 1 base had no gene match.

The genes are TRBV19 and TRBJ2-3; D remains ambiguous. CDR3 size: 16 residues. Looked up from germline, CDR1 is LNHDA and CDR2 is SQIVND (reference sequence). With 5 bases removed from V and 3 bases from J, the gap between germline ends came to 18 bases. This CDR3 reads CASSFRTPQRTDTQYF. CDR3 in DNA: TGTGCCAGTAGTTTTAGGACCCCCCAGAGGACAGATACGCAGTATTTT.

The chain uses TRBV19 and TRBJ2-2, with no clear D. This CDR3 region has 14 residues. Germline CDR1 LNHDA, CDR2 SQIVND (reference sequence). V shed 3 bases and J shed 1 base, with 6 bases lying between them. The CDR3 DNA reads TGTGCCAGTAGTATTAACAGGAACACCGGGGAGCTGTTTTTT. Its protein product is CASSINRNTGELFF.

CDR3 amino acids: CASSQGGQGALLGNSPLHF. The CDR3 bases are TGCGCCAGCAGCCAAGGGGGACAGGGGGCGTTGCTTGGGAATTCACCCCTCCACTTT. The chain recombines TRBV4-1 with TRBJ1-6; 12 nucleotides align to TRBD1. Losses at the gene ends were 1 base for V and 7 bases for J; bases not matched to a gene: 11. This CDR3 is 19 amino acids long. CDR1 MGHRA and CDR2 YSYEKL come from the germline V gene.

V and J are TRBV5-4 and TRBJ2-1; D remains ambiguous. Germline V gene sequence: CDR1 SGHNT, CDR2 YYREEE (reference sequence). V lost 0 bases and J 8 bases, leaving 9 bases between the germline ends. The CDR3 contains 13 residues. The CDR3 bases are TGTGCCAGCAGCTTGGGCACTACGGATGAGCAGTTCTTC. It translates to CASSLGTTDEQFF. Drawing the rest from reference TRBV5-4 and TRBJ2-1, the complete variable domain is ETGVTQSPTHLIKTRGQQVTLRCSSQSGHNTVSWYQQALGQGPQFIFQYYREEENGRGNFPPRFSGLQFPNYSSELNVNALELDDSALYLCASSLGTTDEQFFGPGTRLTVL.

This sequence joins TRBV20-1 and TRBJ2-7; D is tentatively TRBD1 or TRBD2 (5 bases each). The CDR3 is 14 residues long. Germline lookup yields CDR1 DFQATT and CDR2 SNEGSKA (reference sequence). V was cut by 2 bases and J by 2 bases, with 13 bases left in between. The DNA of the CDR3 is TGCAGTGCTAGAACGACAGACGGGACCTACGAGCAGTACTTC. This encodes CSARTTDGTYEQYF.